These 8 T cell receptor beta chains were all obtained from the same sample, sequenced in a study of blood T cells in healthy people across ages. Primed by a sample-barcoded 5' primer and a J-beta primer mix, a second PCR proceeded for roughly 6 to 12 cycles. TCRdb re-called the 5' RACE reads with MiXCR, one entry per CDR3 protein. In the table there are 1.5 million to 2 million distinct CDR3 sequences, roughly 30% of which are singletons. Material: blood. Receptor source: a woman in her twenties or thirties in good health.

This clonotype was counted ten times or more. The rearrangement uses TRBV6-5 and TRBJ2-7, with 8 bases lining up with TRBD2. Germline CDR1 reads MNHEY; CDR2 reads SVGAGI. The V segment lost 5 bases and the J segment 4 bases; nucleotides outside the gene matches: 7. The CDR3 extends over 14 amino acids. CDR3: CASSLGLGRYEQYF. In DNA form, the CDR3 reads TGTGCCAGCAGTCTGGGACTAGGAAGATACGAGCAGTACTTC.

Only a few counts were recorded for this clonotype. DNA of the CDR3: TGTGCCAGCAGGACTTACTCCACCCCTGAAGCTTTCTTT. It yields the protein CASRTYSTPEAFF. The J gene is TRBJ1-1, the V gene TRBV6-2 or TRBV6-3; D unclear. The CDR3 is 13 amino acids. Germline-derived CDR1 and CDR2 are MNHEY and SVGEGT. With 6 bases removed from V and 6 bases from J, the gap between germline ends came to 14 bases.

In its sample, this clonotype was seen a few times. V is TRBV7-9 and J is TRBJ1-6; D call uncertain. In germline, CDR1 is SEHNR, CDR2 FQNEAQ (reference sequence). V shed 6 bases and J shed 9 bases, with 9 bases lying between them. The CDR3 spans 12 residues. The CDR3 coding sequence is TGTGCCAGCAGAAGCGGAGGTTCACCCCTCCACTTT. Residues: CASRSGGSPLHF.

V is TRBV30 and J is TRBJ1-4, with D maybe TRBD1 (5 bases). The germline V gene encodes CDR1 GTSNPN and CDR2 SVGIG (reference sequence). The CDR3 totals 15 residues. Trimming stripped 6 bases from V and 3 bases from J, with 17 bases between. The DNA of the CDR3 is TGTGCCTGCCCCCCGGGGCGGGAGTCTAATGAAAAACTGTTTTTT. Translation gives CACPPGRESNEKLFF. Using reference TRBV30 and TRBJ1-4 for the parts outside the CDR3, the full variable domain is SQTIHQWPATLVQPVGSPLSLECTVEGTSNPNLYWYRQAAGRGLQLLFYSVGIGQISSEVPQNLSASRPQDRQFILSSKKLLLSDSGFYLCACPPGRESNEKLFFGSGTQLSVL.

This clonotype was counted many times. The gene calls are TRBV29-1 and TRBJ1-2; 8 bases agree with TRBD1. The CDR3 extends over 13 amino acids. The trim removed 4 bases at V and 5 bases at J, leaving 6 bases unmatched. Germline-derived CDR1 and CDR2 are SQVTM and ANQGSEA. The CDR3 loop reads CSVVGQGAYGYTF. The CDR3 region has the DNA TGCAGCGTTGTTGGACAGGGAGCGTATGGCTACACCTTC.

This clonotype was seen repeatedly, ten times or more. The CDR3 sequence is CSVDGGGSVSEQFF. DNA of the CDR3: TGCAGCGTTGATGGGGGGGGGAGTGTAAGTGAGCAGTTCTTC. V gene TRBV29-1 combines with J gene TRBJ2-1; 7 bases are a match to TRBD2. Per germline, CDR1 SQVTM and CDR2 ANQGSEA. Germline trimming cut 3 bases from V and 9 bases from J; bases unmatched to any gene: 11. This CDR3 contains 14 residues.

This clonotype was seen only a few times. CDR3 coding DNA: TGTGCCAGCAGCTCTAATCCCGACAGGGGACGGTGGGAGCAGTTCTTC. It yields the protein CASSSNPDRGRWEQFF. This chain connects TRBV7-6 to TRBJ2-1; 8 nucleotides match TRBD1. The CDR3 consists of 16 residues. Trimming took 4 bases from V and 10 from J; bases not matched to a gene: 15. Germline loops: CDR1 SGHVS, CDR2 FNYEAQ.

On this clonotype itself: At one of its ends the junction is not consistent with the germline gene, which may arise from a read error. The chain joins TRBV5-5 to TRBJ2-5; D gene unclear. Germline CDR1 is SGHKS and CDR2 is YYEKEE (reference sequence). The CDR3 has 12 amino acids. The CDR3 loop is CASSLVLATLYF. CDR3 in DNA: TGTGCCAGCAGCTTGGTCCTGGCGACCCTGTACTTC.